This T cell receptor beta chain was found in a study of CD8+ T cells in alopecia areata. General study results and limits: In scalp and blood during tofacitinib, many expanded lesional clones persisted. Scalp sequencing captures resident alphabeta T cells of normal skin too. Tofacitinib delivered significant drops in scalp clonality and in expanded CD8+ clones among the top 100. Alopecia totalis/universalis scalp especially showed more expanded CD8+ clones than normal scalp.

For this clone: Its cognate antigen is unknown.

This CDR3 spans 15 amino acids. Trimming took 0 bases from V and 9 from J; bases not matched to a gene: 4. Germline loops: CDR1 PRHDT, CDR2 FYEKMQ (reference sequence). Reverse transcription of extracted RNA yielded cDNA, which provided the sequencing template. The data were produced by immunoSEQ multiplex PCR, yet TCRdb's version contains in-frame clones alone and is incomplete. Of some 150,000 clones detected, 45% to 60% appear once; the ten largest clones hold about a sixth. Treatment here: oral pan-JAK inhibitor, 5-10 mg twice daily. This specimen was CD8+ T cells sorted from blood, taken at week 4, from a patient treated with tofacitinib. The V gene is TRBV13, the J gene TRBJ1-6; TRBD1 matches at 8 bases. The clonotype was recovered from a human donor with alopecia areata. CDR3 coding DNA: TGTGCCAGCAGCTTAGGGACAGGGGTTAGTTCACCCCTCCACTTT. Translation gives CASSLGTGVSSPLHF. The variable domain in full, with the rest retrieved from reference TRBV13 and TRBJ1-6, is AAGVIQSPRHLIKEKRETATLKCYPIPRHDTVYWYQQGPGQDPQFLISFYEKMQSDKGSIPDRFSAQQFSDYHSELNMSSLELGDSALYFCASSLGTGVSSPLHFGNGTRLTVT.